This TCR beta chain was captured in a study of Ad26.COV2.S vaccination and SARS-CoV-2 variants. Libraries were prepared by immunoSEQ multiplex PCR; TCRdb keeps only in-frame clonotypes and omits some of them. The table shows 300,000 to 400,000 clones, with approximately 80% occurring only once. Germline CDR1 SGHAT, CDR2 FQNNGV. V lost 5 bases and J lost 10; bases outside the gene matches: 11. There are 14 residues in the CDR3. The sample's treatment: about 20 received Ad26.COV2.S at low or high dose, single or two shots; about 5 received placebo; per-sample allocation not given. Specimen acquisition occurred on day 63 following the initial vaccine or placebo injection. A Boston adult aged 18-55 years was the donor.

The material was peripheral blood, obtained in a trial of Ad26.COV2.S vaccine versus placebo. The chain uses TRBV11-2 and TRBJ2-3; 8 bases match TRBD1. The receptor was isolated from a person aged 18-60 years who received the Ad26.COV2.S COVID-19 vaccine or a placebo. CDR3 residues: CASSTTTGAVAQYF. The CDR3 region has the DNA TGTGCCAGCAGCACAACGACAGGGGCCGTAGCGCAGTATTTT.